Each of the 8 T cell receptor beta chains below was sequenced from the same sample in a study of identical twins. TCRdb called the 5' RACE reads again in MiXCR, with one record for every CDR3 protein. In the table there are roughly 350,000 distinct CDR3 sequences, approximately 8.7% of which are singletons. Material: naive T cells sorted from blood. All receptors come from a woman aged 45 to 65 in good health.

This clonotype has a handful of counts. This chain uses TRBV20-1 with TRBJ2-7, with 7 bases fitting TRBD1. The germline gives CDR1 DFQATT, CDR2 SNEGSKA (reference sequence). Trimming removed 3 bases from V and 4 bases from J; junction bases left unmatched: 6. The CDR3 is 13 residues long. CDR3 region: CSARYRGQYEQYF. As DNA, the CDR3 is TGCAGTGCTAGGTACAGGGGACAATACGAGCAGTACTTC.

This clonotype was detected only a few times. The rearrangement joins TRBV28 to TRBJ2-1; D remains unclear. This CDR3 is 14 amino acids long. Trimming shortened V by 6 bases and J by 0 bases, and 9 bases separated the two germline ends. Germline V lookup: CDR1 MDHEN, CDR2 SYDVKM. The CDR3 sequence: CASRPEYSYNEQFF. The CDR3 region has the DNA TGTGCCAGCAGACCCGAATACTCCTACAATGAGCAGTTCTTC.

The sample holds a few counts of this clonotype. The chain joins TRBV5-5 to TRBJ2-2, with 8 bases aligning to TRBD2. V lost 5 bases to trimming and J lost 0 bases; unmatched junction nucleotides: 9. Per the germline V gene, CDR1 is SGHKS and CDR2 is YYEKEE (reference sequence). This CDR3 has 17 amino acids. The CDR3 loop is CASRIGIAGTNTGELFF. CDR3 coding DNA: TGTGCCAGCAGAATAGGGATAGCGGGAACGAACACCGGGGAGCTGTTTTTT.

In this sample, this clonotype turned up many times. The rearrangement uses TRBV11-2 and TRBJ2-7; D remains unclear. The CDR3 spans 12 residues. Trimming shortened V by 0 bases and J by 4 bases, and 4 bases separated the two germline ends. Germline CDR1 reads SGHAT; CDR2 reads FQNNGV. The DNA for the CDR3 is TGTGCCAGCAGCTTAGACTTTTACGAGCAGTACTTC. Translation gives CASSLDFYEQYF.

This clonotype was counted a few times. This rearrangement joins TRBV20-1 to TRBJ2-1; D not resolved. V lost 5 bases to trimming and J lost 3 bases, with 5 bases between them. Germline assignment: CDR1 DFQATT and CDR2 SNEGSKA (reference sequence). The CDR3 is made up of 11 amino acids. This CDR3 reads CSAPYYNEQFF. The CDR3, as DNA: TGCAGTGCTCCGTACTACAATGAGCAGTTCTTC.

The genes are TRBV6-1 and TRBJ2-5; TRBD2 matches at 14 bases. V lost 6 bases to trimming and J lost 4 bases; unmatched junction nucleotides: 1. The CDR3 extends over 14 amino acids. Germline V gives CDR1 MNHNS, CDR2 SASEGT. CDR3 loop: CASRGTSGGETQYF. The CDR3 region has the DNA TGTGCCAGCAGAGGGACTAGCGGGGGAGAGACCCAGTACTTC.

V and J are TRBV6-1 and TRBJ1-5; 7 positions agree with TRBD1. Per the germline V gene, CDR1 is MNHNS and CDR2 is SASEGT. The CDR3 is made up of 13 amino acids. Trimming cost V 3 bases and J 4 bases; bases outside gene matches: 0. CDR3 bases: TGTGCCAGCAGTGACAGGGGGAATCAGCCCCAGCATTTT. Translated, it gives CASSDRGNQPQHF.

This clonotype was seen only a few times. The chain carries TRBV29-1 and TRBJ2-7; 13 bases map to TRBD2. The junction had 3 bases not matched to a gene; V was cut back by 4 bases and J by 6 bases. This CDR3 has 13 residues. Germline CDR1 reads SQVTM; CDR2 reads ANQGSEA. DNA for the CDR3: TGCAGCGTTGCGGGACTAGCGGGACGCGAGCAGTACTTC. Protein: CSVAGLAGREQYF.